The 22 T cell receptor beta chains in this list originate from one sample, sequenced in a study. TCRdb reprocessed the 5' RACE reads with MiXCR, giving one entry per CDR3 protein. The table records about 64,000 distinct CDR3 sequences, 20% to 25% of them present only once. The sample comprised memory CD4+ T cells sorted from a lymph node. Subset of the sample: memory CD4+ T cells, CD4+CD45RO+CD25-. These receptors originate from a female donor with breast cancer.

This clonotype has just a few counts. V usage is TRBV5-1 and J usage is TRBJ2-2; 9 bases map to TRBD1. The CDR3 contains 15 residues. V trimming: 2 bases; J trimming: 4 bases; junction bases outside the gene matches: 3. CDR1 is SGHRS, CDR2 YFSETQ, per germline. This CDR3 is CASSLQGASTGELFF. CDR3 DNA sequence: TGCGCCAGCAGCTTACAGGGGGCGAGCACCGGGGAGCTGTTTTTT.

The sample holds a few counts of this clonotype. The chain recombines TRBV12-3 or TRBV12-4 with TRBJ2-3; TRBD1 matches at 9 bases. This CDR3 contains 14 residues. V lost 6 bases and J lost 4; bases outside the gene matches: 5. The CDR3: CASSLGTGPDTQYF. The CDR3 region has the DNA TGTGCCAGCAGCCTCGGGACAGGGCCAGATACGCAGTATTTT.

The chain joins TRBV19 to TRBJ1-1; D perhaps matches TRBD1 (5 bases). The V gene lost 10 bases and the J gene lost 12 bases, with 18 bases spanning the gap. Looked up from germline, CDR1 is LNHDA and CDR2 is SQIVND (reference sequence). This CDR3 region has 11 residues. CDR3 nucleotides: TGTGCCACCCACCTAGCGGGGGGAACTTTCTTT. It translates to CATHLAGGTFF.

This clonotype was counted ten times or more. This sequence joins TRBV7-2 and TRBJ1-1; 7 bases line up with TRBD1. The CDR3 is 14 residues long. V was clipped by 5 bases and J by 2 bases; unmatched bases: 5. CDR1 SGHTA and CDR2 FQGNSA come from the germline V gene. This chain's CDR3 is CASSLDRDNTEAFF. CDR3 sequence (DNA): TGTGCCAGCAGCCTCGACAGGGACAACACTGAAGCTTTCTTT. The full variable domain, in which reference TRBV7-2 and TRBJ1-1 provide the parts outside the CDR3, is GAGVSQSPSNKVTEKGKDVELRCDPISGHTALYWYRQSLGQGLEFLIYFQGNSAPDKSGLPSDRFSAERTGGSVSTLTIQRTQQEDSAVYLCASSLDRDNTEAFFGQGTRLTVV.

This clonotype was observed a handful of times. V and J are TRBV7-9 and TRBJ1-2; no clear D. Germline lookup yields CDR1 SEHNR and CDR2 FQNEAQ (reference sequence). The V gene lost 8 bases and the J gene lost 4 bases, with 11 bases spanning the gap. The CDR3 length is 12 residues. The CDR3 sequence: CASAPGIYGYTF. The CDR3 DNA sequence: TGTGCCAGCGCCCCAGGAATCTATGGCTACACCTTC.

The J gene is TRBJ1-3, the V gene TRBV20-1; weak D call: TRBD1 (5 bases). This CDR3 comprises 17 residues. Trimming removed 1 base at V and 1 base at J, with 17 bases between. CDR1 DFQATT and CDR2 SNEGSKA come from the germline V gene (reference sequence). As DNA, the CDR3 is TGCAGTGCTAGAGGATTCCGGGACCTTGATTCTGGAAACACCATATATTTT. Amino acids: CSARGFRDLDSGNTIYF.

The V and J genes are TRBV19 and TRBJ1-6; D gene uncertain. Trimming left V 6 bases short and J 5 bases short, with 14 bases between. This CDR3 contains 15 residues. CDR1 LNHDA and CDR2 SQIVND come from the germline V gene (reference sequence). CDR3 DNA sequence: TGTGCCAGTAGCTCGACCGGGTCAGATAATTCACCCCTCCACTTT. This codes for CASSSTGSDNSPLHF. The full variable domain, with the rest looked up from reference TRBV19 and TRBJ1-6, is DGGITQSPKYLFRKEGQNVTLSCEQNLNHDAMYWYRQDPGQGLRLIYYSQIVNDFQKGDIAEGYSVSREKKESFPLTVTSAQKNPTAFYLCASSSTGSDNSPLHFGNGTRLTVT.

The chain is built from TRBV7-2 and TRBJ1-2, with 8 bases identical to TRBD1. The CDR3 runs to 16 residues. J gave up 0 bases and V 5 bases, and 8 bases lay outside the gene matches. The V gene's germline CDR1 is SGHTA and CDR2 FQGNSA. The CDR3: CASSPQGALANYGYTF. In nucleotides, the CDR3 is TGTGCCAGCAGCCCTCAGGGGGCCTTAGCTAACTATGGCTACACCTTC.

This clonotype was counted only a few times. The chain is built from TRBV25-1 and TRBJ1-1; D not certain. This CDR3 contains 12 residues. Germline CDR1 reads MGHDK; CDR2 reads SYGVNS. The V end lost 5 bases, the J end lost 0 bases, and 4 bases lay between the germline ends. The DNA for the CDR3 is TGTGCCAGCAGTTTCATGAACACTGAAGCTTTCTTT. Translation gives CASSFMNTEAFF.

Worth noting for this clonotype: One junction end disagrees with the germline gene, perhaps due to a read error. The chain joins TRBV7-9 to TRBJ1-6; D might be TRBD1 (5 bases). The CDR3 has 16 residues. The germline V gene has CDR1 SEHNR and CDR2 FQNEAQ (reference sequence). Here the CDR3 reads CASSLIAGTYNSPHHF. The CDR3 DNA reads TGTGCCAGCAGCTTAATTGCAGGGACCTATAATTCACCCCACCACTTT.

This clonotype has more than one count but fewer than ten. The chain is built from TRBV9 and TRBJ2-1; the D is unclear. The V end lost 0 bases, the J end lost 7 bases, and 14 bases lay between the germline ends. The CDR3 sequence is 15 residues long. Per germline, CDR1 SGDLS and CDR2 YYNGEE. CDR3 region: CASSVGGSWQNEQFF. As DNA, the CDR3 is TGTGCCAGCAGCGTAGGGGGTAGTTGGCAAAATGAGCAGTTCTTC.

This clonotype was recorded a few times. V is TRBV5-1 and J is TRBJ2-7; TRBD2 aligns across 13 bases. Trimming removed 5 bases from V and 6 bases from J; junction bases left unmatched: 8. CDR3 size: 15 residues. Germline CDR1 SGHRS, CDR2 YFSETQ. CDR3 DNA sequence: TGCGCCAGCAGTAGCGGGACTAGCGGGACATCCGAGCAGTACTTC. Translation gives CASSSGTSGTSEQYF. The full variable domain, completed using reference TRBV5-1 and TRBJ2-7, is KAGVTQTPRYLIKTRGQQVTLSCSPISGHRSVSWYQQTPGQGLQFLFEYFSETQRNKGNFPGRFSGRQFSNSRSEMNVSTLELGDSALYLCASSSGTSGTSEQYFGPGTRLTVT.

CDR3: CASSSLPGSSTDTQYF. The CDR3 DNA reads as TGCGCCAGCAGCTCCCTCCCGGGCTCTAGCACAGATACGCAGTATTTT. The rearrangement joins TRBV5-1 to TRBJ2-3; D unclear. There are 16 residues in the CDR3. Germline V gives CDR1 SGHRS, CDR2 YFSETQ. Trimming pared 3 bases from V and 0 bases from J, leaving 14 bases between.

V gene TRBV5-5 combines with J gene TRBJ1-1; TRBD1 agrees at 9 bases. The trim removed 0 bases at V and 6 bases at J, leaving 6 bases unmatched. The length of the CDR3 is 15 residues. Germline V lookup: CDR1 SGHKS, CDR2 YYEKEE (reference sequence). The CDR3 region is CASSLARDRVPEAFF. CDR3 in DNA: TGTGCCAGCAGCTTGGCCCGGGACAGGGTTCCTGAAGCTTTCTTT.

The table lists this clonotype with a few counts. The chain employs TRBV7-3 and TRBJ1-1; 7 nucleotides align to TRBD1. The CDR3 extends over 13 amino acids. CDR1 and CDR2 (germline): SGHTA, FQGTGA. V dropped 5 bases and J dropped 5; count of bases not matched to a gene: 5. CDR3 loop: CASSKYRGTEAFF. CDR3 coding DNA: TGTGCCAGCAGCAAATACAGGGGTACTGAAGCTTTCTTT.

This clonotype was counted at least ten times. The J gene is TRBJ2-3, the V gene TRBV5-1; 10 bases fit TRBD1. The CDR3 consists of 14 residues. CDR1 SGHRS and CDR2 YFSETQ come from the germline V gene. J gave up 2 bases and V 7 bases, and 4 bases lay outside the gene matches. In DNA form, the CDR3 reads TGCGCCAGCCGGACAGGGGGGCACACAGATACGCAGTATTTT. This codes for CASRTGGHTDTQYF.

With respect to this clonotype: This could be a read error, since a much larger clone is one nucleotide away. The rearrangement uses TRBV7-9 and TRBJ2-1; D gene uncertain. The CDR3 is 11 amino acids. The germline V gene encodes CDR1 SEHNR and CDR2 FQNEAQ (reference sequence). CDR3 protein: CANSPPRGQFF. The CDR3 nucleotides read TGTGCCAACAGCCCGCCGCGTGGGCAGTTCTTC.

This clonotype was counted a few times. The chain employs TRBV5-1 and TRBJ1-3, with D maybe TRBD1 (6 bases). Trimming took off 3 bases at V and 2 bases at J, with 15 bases between the two ends. Germline CDR1 and CDR2: SGHRS and YFSETQ. The CDR3 sequence is 16 residues long. The CDR3 coding sequence is TGCGCCAGCAGCTCCACCTCGGGACAACCTGGAAACACCATATATTTT. It specifies CASSSTSGQPGNTIYF.

The chain has TRBV5-4 and TRBJ2-7; D gene uncertain. From germline, CDR1 is SGHNT and CDR2 YYREEE (reference sequence). V dropped 7 bases and J dropped 0 bases, with 11 bases sitting between them. The CDR3 loop spans 13 amino acids. CDR3 protein: CASGMATSYEQYF. The DNA of the CDR3 is TGTGCCAGCGGTATGGCTACCTCCTACGAGCAGTACTTC. Variable domain in full (rest from reference TRBV5-4 and TRBJ2-7): ETGVTQSPTHLIKTRGQQVTLRCSSQSGHNTVSWYQQALGQGPQFIFQYYREEENGRGNFPPRFSGLQFPNYSSELNVNALELDDSALYLCASGMATSYEQYFGPGTRLTVT.

V is TRBV28 and J is TRBJ2-7; 8 bases are a match to TRBD1. Looked up from germline, CDR1 is MDHEN and CDR2 is SYDVKM. The CDR3 spans 13 residues. The V segment lost 7 bases and the J segment 4 bases; nucleotides outside the gene matches: 6. In nucleotides, the CDR3 is TGTGCCAGCACAACAGGGGGAGTTTACGAGCAGTACTTC. This encodes CASTTGGVYEQYF.

This clonotype was recorded at least ten times. The V gene is TRBV12-3 or TRBV12-4, the J gene TRBJ2-7; D not certain. V was cut by 4 bases and J by 2 bases, with 6 bases left in between. The CDR3 has 12 residues. The CDR3 coding sequence is TGTGCCAGCAGTTCAGACCCCTACGAGCAGTACTTC. Translating it yields CASSSDPYEQYF.

The chain employs TRBV12-3 or TRBV12-4 and TRBJ2-1; D unresolved. Trimming took off 5 bases at V and 8 bases at J, with 19 bases between the two ends. The CDR3 sequence is 15 residues long. CDR3 coding DNA: TGTGCCAGCAGTCCACCTTGGGATAGTGTGGATGAGCAGTTCTTC. It specifies CASSPPWDSVDEQFF.